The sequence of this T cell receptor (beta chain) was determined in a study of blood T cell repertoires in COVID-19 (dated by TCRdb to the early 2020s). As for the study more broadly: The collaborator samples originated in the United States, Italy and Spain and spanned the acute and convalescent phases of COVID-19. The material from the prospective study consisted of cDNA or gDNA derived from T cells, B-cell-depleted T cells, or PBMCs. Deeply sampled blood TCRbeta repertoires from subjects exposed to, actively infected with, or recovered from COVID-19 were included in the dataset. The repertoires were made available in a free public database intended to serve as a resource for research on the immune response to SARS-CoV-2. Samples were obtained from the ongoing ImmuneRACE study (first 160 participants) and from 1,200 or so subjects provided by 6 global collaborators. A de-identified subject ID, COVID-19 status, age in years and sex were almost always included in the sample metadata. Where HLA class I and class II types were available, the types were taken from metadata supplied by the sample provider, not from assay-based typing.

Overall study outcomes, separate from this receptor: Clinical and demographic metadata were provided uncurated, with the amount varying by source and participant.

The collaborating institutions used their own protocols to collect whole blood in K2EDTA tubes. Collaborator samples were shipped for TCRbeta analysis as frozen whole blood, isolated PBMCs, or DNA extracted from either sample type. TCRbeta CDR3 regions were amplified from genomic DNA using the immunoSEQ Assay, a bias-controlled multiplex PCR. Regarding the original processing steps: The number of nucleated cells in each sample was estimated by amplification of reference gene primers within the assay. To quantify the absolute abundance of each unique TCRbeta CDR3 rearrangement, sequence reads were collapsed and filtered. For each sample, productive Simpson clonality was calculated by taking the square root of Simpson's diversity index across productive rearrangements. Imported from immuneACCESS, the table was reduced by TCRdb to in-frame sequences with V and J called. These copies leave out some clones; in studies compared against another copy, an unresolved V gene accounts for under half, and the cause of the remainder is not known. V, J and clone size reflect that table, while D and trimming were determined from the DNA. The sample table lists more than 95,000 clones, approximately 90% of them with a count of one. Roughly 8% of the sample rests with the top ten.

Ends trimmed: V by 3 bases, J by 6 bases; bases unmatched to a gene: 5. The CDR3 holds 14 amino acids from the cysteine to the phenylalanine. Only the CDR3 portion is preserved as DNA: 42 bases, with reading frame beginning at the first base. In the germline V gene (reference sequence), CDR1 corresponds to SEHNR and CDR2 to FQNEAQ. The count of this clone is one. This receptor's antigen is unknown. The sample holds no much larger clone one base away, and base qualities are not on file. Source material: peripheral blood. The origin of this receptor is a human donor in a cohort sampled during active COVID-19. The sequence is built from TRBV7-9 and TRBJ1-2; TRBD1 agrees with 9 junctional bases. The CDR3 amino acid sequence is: CASSFGQGTHGYTF. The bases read TGTGCCAGCAGCTTCGGACAGGGGACCCATGGCTACACCTTC. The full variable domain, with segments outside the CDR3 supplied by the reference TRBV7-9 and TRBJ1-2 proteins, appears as DTGVSQNPRHKITKRGQNVTFRCDPISEHNRLYWYRQTLGQGPEFLTYFQNEAQLEKSRLLSDRFSAERPKGSFSTLEIQRTEQGDSAMYLCASSFGQGTHGYTFGSGTRLTVV.